This is a list of T cell receptor beta chains from one sample in a study of CD8 T cells in ankylosing spondylitis. Via MiXCR, TCRdb re-called the 5' RACE reads, giving one row per CDR3 protein. The table has around 91,000 distinct CDR3 sequences, just under 9% seen once. The sequencing sample was made of blood, either unsorted or a sorted T cell fraction (not recorded which). The receptors shown here come from a male donor with ankylosing spondylitis. The CDR3 runs from the conserved cysteine through the conserved F or W. Size values are once, few and many counts, or a class for expanded clones, and some rows have none.

>TRBV5-1|few|TRBJ2-7
CASREGRAIEQYF
>TRBV27|-|TRBJ2-1
CASTHGTSGKGEQFF
>TRBV10-1|many|TRBJ1-5
CASRGVEGATNQPQHF
>TRBV7-9|few|TRBJ1-1
CASSKDRGTEAFF
>TRBV6-6|few|TRBJ1-2
CASSLTGYYGYTF
>TRBV5-1|-|TRBJ2-5
CASSLGVAGGETQYF
>TRBV11-2|-|TRBJ1-2
CASSSTGVYGYTF
>TRBV3-1|many|TRBJ1-1
CASSQGRRFMNTEAFF
>TRBV12-3/TRBV12-4|few|TRBJ2-1
CASNLGANEQFF
>TRBV29-1|many|TRBJ2-3
CSAPTQRGTQYF
>TRBV7-9|-|TRBJ1-5
CASSFSTGFDQPQHF
>TRBV30|few|TRBJ2-7
CALSPLAGVDEQYF
>TRBV6-1|-|TRBJ2-5
CASSAGIEGETQYF
>TRBV14|few|TRBJ1-2
CASSQETANYGYTF
>TRBV27|few|TRBJ2-1
CASSIHRDLEQFF
>TRBV6-1|-|TRBJ1-6
CAGGTYNSPLHF
>TRBV7-9|few|TRBJ2-2
CASSTSVVGTGELFF
>TRBV7-9|many|TRBJ1-1
CASSRDPTGGTNTEAFF
>TRBV15|-|TRBJ2-5
CATQPRGGSLEETQYF
>TRBV25-1|many|TRBJ1-1
CASSTRAGGTEAFF
>TRBV20-1|-|TRBJ2-7
CSAKTGTSYEQYF
>TRBV2|many|TRBJ2-7
CASSEFPGQGSLEQYF
>TRBV3-1|many|TRBJ2-7
CASSQEPSGWDEQYF
>TRBV6-2/TRBV6-3|many|TRBJ2-2
CASTEVPTNTGELFF
>TRBV7-9|many|TRBJ2-1
CASSSDSGEQFF
>TRBV13|-|TRBJ2-7
CASSALDREGPYEQYF
>TRBV27|many|TRBJ2-3
CASSPHGNTQYF
>TRBV3-1|few|TRBJ2-1
CASSQIPAGGYNEQFF
>TRBV20-1|-|TRBJ2-1
CSARAETSAYVDEQFF